The next 8 T cell receptor beta chains were all read from a single sample in a study of breast tumors, draining lymph nodes, adjacent tissues. Axillary draining lymph nodes of breast cancer patients supplied the node samples. TCRdb used MiXCR to reprocess the multiplex PCR reads, holding one entry per CDR3 protein. The sample carries approximately 150,000 distinct CDR3 sequences, about 33% recorded once. The sequenced sample was axillary lymph node tissue. All receptors come from a female donor with breast cancer. Some clones in this sample may be carry-over from other donors' samples.

With regard to this clonotype: This may be a read error, as it is one base from a much larger clone. The rearrangement joins TRBV3-1 to TRBJ2-3; D may be TRBD1 or TRBD2 (6 bases each). Germline assignment: CDR1 LGHDT and CDR2 YNNKEL (reference sequence). The V end was cut by 0 bases, the J end by 4 bases, with 11 bases between. This CDR3 has 15 residues. The CDR3 DNA reads as TGTGCCAGCAGCCAAGATTCGGGGGCCCCAGATACGCAGTATTTT. Residues: CASSQDSGAPDTQYF.

Concerning this clonotype itself: No conserved phenylalanine or tryptophan is present at the end of the CDR3, so a read error is the likely explanation. The rearrangement joins TRBV2 to TRBJ1-6; 7 bases align to TRBD1. J gave up 1 base and V 5 bases, and 5 bases lay outside the gene matches. The germline CDR1 and CDR2 sequences are SNHLY and FYNNEI. This CDR3 spans 16 amino acids. The CDR3 region has the DNA TGTGCCAGCAGTTTGACAGGGAGGTCCTATAATTCACCCCTCCACTCC. Amino acid sequence: CASSLTGRSYNSPLHS.

This clonotype was detected many times. The chain combines TRBV6-5 with TRBJ2-1, with 8 bases that match TRBD2. V dropped 2 bases and J dropped 8; count of bases not matched to a gene: 8. Germline V lookup: CDR1 MNHEY, CDR2 SVGAGI. The CDR3 totals 15 residues. The DNA of the CDR3 is TGTGCCAGCAGTTACCGGAGCGGGAGAACTGATGAGCAGTTCTTC. Protein sequence: CASSYRSGRTDEQFF.

This clonotype was seen many times. The V and J genes are TRBV5-1 and TRBJ2-5; perhaps TRBD1 as D (5 bases). The germline V gene encodes CDR1 SGHRS and CDR2 YFSETQ. Deletions cut 4 bases from V and 5 bases from J, with 12 bases between. The CDR3 covers 13 residues. The CDR3 DNA sequence: TGCGCCAGCAGCCAACAGGTTCGGGAGACCCAGTACTTC. It is translated as CASSQQVRETQYF.

The chain uses TRBV27 and TRBJ2-1; TRBD2 matches at 11 bases. J gave up 7 bases and V 4 bases, and 9 bases lay outside the gene matches. The CDR3 has 16 residues. Per the germline V gene, CDR1 is MNHEY and CDR2 is SMNVEV (reference sequence). This CDR3 is CASSSPGLAVLNEQFF. CDR3 DNA sequence: TGTGCCAGCAGTTCCCCGGGACTAGCGGTGTTGAATGAGCAGTTCTTC.

The V and J genes are TRBV5-1 and TRBJ1-4; tentative D call: TRBD1 (5 bases). The germline CDR1 and CDR2 sequences are SGHRS and YFSETQ. The V end was cut by 0 bases, the J end by 8 bases, with 17 bases between. The CDR3 is made up of 16 amino acids. CDR3 sequence: CASSLVSGGGWEKLFF. In DNA, the CDR3 is TGCGCCAGCAGCTTGGTATCGGGGGGAGGTTGGGAAAAACTGTTTTTT.

The chain couples TRBV9 to TRBJ1-2; D may be TRBD1 (5 bases). This CDR3 is 12 amino acids long. The germline V gene has CDR1 SGDLS and CDR2 YYNGEE. V was cut by 3 bases and J by 8 bases, with 11 bases left in between. The CDR3 sequence is CASSAGDRGYTF. The CDR3 bases are TGTGCCAGCAGCGCGGGGGATAGGGGCTACACCTTC.

This chain links TRBV28 with TRBJ2-1; unclear D gene. V was shortened by 11 bases and J by 1 base, with 12 bases between the two germline ends. The CDR3 extends over 13 amino acids. The germline CDR1 and CDR2 sequences are MDHEN and SYDVKM. The CDR3 nucleotides read TGTGCCCCCCTTTGTACATCCTACAATGAGCAGTTCTTC. Protein sequence: CAPLCTSYNEQFF. Variable domain in full (rest from reference TRBV28 and TRBJ2-1): DVKVTQSSRYLVKRTGEKVFLECVQDMDHENMFWYRQDPGLGLRLIYFSYDVKMKEKGDIPEGYSVSREKKERFSLILESASTNQTSMYLCAPLCTSYNEQFFGPGTRLTVL.